This TCR beta chain stems from a study of T-cell memory formation after mild COVID-19. Across the whole study: Among the donors, TCR clusters were largely specific to each donor.

The 5'RACE method, run with constant-segment primers, produced TCR alpha and TCR beta cDNA libraries (carrying sample barcodes and UMIs). TCRdb redid the calling of the 5' RACE reads with MiXCR, one entry per CDR3 protein. The table records over 450,000 distinct CDR3 sequences, roughly 20% of them present only once. Trimming took 0 bases from V and 5 from J, leaving 14 bases between them. The CDR3 length is 15 residues. Germline V gene data show CDR1 as KGHSH and CDR2 as LQKENI. The clonotype was recovered from an adult woman who had mild COVID-19 (a few samples of this study predate the infection). Cell type and time point are not known. Sequencing input: PBMCs or a T cell subset sorted from them (not recorded which). The chain joins TRBV18 to TRBJ2-7; possibly TRBD1 for D (7 bases). CDR3 nucleotides: TGTGCCAGCTCACCACCTCAGGGGGGCTGGGACGAGCAGTACTTC. Translating it yields CASSPPQGGWDEQYF.